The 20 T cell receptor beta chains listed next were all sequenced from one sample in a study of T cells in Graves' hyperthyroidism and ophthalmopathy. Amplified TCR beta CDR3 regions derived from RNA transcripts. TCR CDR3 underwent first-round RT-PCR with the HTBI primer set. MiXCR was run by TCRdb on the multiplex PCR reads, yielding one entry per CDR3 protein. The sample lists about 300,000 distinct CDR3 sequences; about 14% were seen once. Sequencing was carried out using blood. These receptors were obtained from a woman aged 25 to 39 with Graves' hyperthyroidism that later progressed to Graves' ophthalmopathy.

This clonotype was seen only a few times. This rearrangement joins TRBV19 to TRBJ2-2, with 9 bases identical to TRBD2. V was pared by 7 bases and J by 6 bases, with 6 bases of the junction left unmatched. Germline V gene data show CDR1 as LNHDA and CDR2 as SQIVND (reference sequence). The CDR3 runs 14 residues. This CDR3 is CASTGGRVPGELFF. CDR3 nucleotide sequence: TGTGCCAGTACTGGCGGGAGGGTTCCCGGGGAGCTGTTTTTT.

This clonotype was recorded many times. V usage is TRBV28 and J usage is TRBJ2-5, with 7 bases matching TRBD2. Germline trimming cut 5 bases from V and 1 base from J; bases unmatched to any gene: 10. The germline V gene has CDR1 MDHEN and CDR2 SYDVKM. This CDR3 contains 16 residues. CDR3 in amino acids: CASSEAGLAAQETQYF. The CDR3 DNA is TGTGCCAGCAGTGAGGCGGGGCTAGCGGCCCAAGAGACCCAGTACTTC.

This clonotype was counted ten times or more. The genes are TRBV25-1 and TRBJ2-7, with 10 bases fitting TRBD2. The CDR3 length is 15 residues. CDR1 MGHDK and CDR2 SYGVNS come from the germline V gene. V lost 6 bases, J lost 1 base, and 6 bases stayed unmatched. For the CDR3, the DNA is TGTGCCAGCAGGGGGGGACTAGCGTCGTCCTACGAGCAGTACTTC. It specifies CASRGGLASSYEQYF.

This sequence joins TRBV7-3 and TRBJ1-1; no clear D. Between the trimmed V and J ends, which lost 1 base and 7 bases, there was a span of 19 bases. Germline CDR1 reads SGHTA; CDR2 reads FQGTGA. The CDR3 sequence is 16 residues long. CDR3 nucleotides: TGTGCCAGCAGCTTAAGGGTAGTCCTGGGATCCGTTGAAGCTTTCTTT. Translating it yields CASSLRVVLGSVEAFF.

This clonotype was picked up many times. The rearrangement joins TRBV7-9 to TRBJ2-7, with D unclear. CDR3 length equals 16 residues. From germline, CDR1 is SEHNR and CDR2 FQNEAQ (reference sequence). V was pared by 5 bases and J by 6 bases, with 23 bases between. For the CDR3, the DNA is TGTGCCAGCAGCCCAACGGACCCCTCCAGGTCGCGCGAGCAGTACTTC. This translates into CASSPTDPSRSREQYF.

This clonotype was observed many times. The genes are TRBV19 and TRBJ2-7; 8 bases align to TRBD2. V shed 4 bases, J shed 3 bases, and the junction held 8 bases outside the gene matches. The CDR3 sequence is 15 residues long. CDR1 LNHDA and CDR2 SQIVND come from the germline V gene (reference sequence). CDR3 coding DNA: TGTGCCAGTAGTAACTGGATAGCGGGGAACTACGAGCAGTACTTC. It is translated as CASSNWIAGNYEQYF. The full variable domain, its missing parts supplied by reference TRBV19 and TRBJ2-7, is DGGITQSPKYLFRKEGQNVTLSCEQNLNHDAMYWYRQDPGQGLRLIYYSQIVNDFQKGDIAEGYSVSREKKESFPLTVTSAQKNPTAFYLCASSNWIAGNYEQYFGPGTRLTVT.

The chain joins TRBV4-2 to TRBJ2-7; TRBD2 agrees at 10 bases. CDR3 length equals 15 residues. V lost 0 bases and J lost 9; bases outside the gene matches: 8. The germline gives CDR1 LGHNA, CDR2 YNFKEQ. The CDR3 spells CASSQDASAGGGQYF. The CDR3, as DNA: TGTGCCAGCAGCCAAGACGCGTCAGCGGGAGGGGGGCAGTACTTC.

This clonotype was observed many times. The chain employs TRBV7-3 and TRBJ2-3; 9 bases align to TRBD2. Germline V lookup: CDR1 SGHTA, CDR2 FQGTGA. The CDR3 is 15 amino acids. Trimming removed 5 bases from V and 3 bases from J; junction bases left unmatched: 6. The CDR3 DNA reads TGTGCCAGCAGCAAATTAGCGGGAGAGACAGATACGCAGTATTTT. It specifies CASSKLAGETDTQYF.

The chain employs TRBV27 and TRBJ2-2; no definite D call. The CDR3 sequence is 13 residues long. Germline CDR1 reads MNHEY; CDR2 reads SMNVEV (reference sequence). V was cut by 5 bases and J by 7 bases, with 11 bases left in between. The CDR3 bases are TGTGCCAGCAGTCAAACGACCGACGGGGAGCTGTTTTTT. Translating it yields CASSQTTDGELFF.

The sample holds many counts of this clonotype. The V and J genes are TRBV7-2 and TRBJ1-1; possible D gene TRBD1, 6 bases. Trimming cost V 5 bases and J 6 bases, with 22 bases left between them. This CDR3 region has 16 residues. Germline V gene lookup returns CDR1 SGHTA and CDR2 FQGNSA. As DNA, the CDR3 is TGTGCCAGCAGCCGCCGGGACACCCTCGAGGGCTCTGAAGCTTTCTTT. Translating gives CASSRRDTLEGSEAFF.

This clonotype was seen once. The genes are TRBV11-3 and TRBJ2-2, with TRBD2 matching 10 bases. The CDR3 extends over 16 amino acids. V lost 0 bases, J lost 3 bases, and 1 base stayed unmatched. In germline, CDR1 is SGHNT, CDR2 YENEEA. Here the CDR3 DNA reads TGTGCCAGCAGCTTAGAAGGACTAGCGGACACCGGGGAGCTGTTTTTT. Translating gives CASSLEGLADTGELFF.

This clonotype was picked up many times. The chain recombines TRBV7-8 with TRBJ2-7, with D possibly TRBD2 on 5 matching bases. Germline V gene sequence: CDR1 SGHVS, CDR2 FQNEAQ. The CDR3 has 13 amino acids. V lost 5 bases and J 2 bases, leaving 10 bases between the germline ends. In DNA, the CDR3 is TGTGCCAGCAGCGCCTCTAGCCCCTACGAGCAGTACTTC. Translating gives CASSASSPYEQYF.

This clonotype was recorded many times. The CDR3 coding sequence is TGTGCCAGCTTTTACCGGGACAGGACAGATACGCAGTATTTT. Its protein is CASFYRDRTDTQYF. The chain has TRBV18 and TRBJ2-3, with 8 nucleotides matching TRBD1. CDR1 and CDR2 (germline): KGHSH, LQKENI. The CDR3 length is 14 residues. V lost 7 bases and J lost 3; bases outside the gene matches: 6.

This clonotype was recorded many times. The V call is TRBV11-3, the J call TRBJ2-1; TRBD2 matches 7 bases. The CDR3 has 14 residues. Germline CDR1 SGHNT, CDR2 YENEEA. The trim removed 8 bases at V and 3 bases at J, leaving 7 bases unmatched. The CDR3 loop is CASGRDYLYNEQFF. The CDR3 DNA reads TGTGCCAGCGGACGGGACTACCTCTACAATGAGCAGTTCTTC.

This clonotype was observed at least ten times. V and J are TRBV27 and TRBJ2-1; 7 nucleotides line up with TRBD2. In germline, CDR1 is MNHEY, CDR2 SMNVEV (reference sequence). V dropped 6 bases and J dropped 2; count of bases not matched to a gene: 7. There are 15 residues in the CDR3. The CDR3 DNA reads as TGTGCCAGCAGGGGGGGGAGGGCCACCTACAATGAGCAGTTCTTC. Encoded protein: CASRGGRATYNEQFF.

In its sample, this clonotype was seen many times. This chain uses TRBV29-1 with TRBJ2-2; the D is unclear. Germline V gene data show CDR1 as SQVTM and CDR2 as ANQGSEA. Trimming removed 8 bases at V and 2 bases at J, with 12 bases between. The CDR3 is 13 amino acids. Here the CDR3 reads CSILGGNTGELFF. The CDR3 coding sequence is TGCAGCATCCTGGGCGGAAACACCGGGGAGCTGTTTTTT.

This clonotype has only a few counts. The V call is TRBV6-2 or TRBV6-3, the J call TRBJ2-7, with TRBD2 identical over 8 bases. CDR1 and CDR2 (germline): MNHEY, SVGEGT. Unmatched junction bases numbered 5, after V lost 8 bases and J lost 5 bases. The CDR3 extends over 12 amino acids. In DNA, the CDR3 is TGTGCCAGCGAAGGACTAGCCCACGAGCAGTACTTC. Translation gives CASEGLAHEQYF.

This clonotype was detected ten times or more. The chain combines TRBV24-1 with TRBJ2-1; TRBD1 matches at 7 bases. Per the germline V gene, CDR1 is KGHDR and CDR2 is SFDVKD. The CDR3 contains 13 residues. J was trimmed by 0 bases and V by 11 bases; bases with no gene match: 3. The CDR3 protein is CANGQDSYNEQFF. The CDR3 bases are TGTGCCAACGGACAGGACTCCTACAATGAGCAGTTCTTC.

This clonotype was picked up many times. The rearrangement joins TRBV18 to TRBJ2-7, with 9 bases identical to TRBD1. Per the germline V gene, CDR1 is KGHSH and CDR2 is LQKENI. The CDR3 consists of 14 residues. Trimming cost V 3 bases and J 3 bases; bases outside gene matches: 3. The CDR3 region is CASSPPTGGYEQYF. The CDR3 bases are TGTGCCAGCTCACCCCCGACAGGGGGCTACGAGCAGTACTTC.

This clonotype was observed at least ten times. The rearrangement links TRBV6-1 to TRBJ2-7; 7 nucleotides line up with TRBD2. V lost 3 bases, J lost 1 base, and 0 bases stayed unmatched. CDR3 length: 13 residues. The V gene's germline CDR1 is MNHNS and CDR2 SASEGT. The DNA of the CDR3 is TGTGCCAGCAGTGACGGGGGGTCCTACGAGCAGTACTTC. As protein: CASSDGGSYEQYF.